The table lists the clone carrying this TCR beta chain with a few counts. Antigen: not known. The sample comes from a study of vaccination and CD4 T cells after COVID-19. About the study: Eight to ten convalescent patients had mild and one had severe PCR-confirmed SARS-CoV-2 disease. Control cultures received a CEFX pool, an HIV-1 Nef pool, or no peptide.

At the Johns Hopkins FTIC core, DNA taken from cultured CD4+ T cells was sequenced by way of the Oncomine TCR Beta short-read assay. One entry per CDR3 protein results from TCRdb running MiXCR on the PCR reads. The sample has some 10,000 distinct CDR3 sequences; about three fifths are singletons. This CDR3 is built from 16 residues. The J segment lost 6 bases and the V segment lost 5 bases, leaving 9 bases of the junction unmatched. Per the germline V gene, CDR1 is MNHEY and CDR2 is SMNVEV (reference sequence). Treatment in this sample: approximately nine-day PBMC culture with coronavirus spike peptide pools or control peptides (ViraFEST assay). It was after roughly 10 days of culture that CD4+ T cells were isolated by negative selection.

The sample here was cultured CD4+ T cells from blood, taken after SARS-CoV-2 vaccination. The V gene is TRBV27, the J gene TRBJ1-6; 8 positions match TRBD1. The receptor's source is a human donor with COVID-19. The CDR3 sequence is CASSLPQTGGNSPLHF. DNA of the CDR3: TGTGCCAGCAGTCTACCTCAAACAGGGGGTAATTCACCCCTCCACTTT.